This TCR beta chain was retrieved from a study of shared T cell receptors in the human thymus. The assay was immunoSEQ multiplex PCR, and TCRdb's table has in-frame clones only and misses some. The sample contains about 540,000 clones, about four fifths of which appear only once. Looked up from germline, CDR1 is MDHEN and CDR2 is SYDVKM. The V and J ends lost 6 bases and 3 bases, in that order; junction bases with no gene match: 13. The CDR3 loop spans 17 amino acids. These data were also filed under a second study, of human thymus T cells. As reported in that work: Donor material was obtained from healthy Finnish infants undergoing corrective surgery for congenital heart defects. Corrective heart surgery yielded resections, and these provided the thymus tissue. Related research described strongly overlapping thymic repertoires in unrelated people.

The chain couples TRBV28 to TRBJ2-7; 11 bases align to TRBD2. The source is a boy under three years old with a congenital heart defect. Sequences were obtained from thymocytes. CDR3: CASSPLDSSGRNYEQYF. The DNA for the CDR3 is TGTGCCAGCAGCCCGCTGGATTCTAGCGGGAGGAACTACGAGCAGTACTTC.